One sample yielded the 9 T cell receptor beta chains listed below, sequenced in a study of cytomegalovirus exposure and HLA in healthy donors. TCRdb's table, derived via immunoSEQ multiplex PCR, lists solely in-frame clones and lacks some. The sample has some 230,000 clones, around nine tenths seen once. Material: PBMCs. Source of these receptors: a woman younger than 30 in good health and CMV-seronegative.

The V gene is TRBV5-1, the J gene TRBJ1-3; D may be TRBD1 (6 bases). The CDR3 consists of 15 residues. V was clipped by 0 bases and J by 5 bases, with 12 bases between them. Germline V gene sequence: CDR1 SGHRS, CDR2 YFSETQ. This CDR3 reads CASSLDTGSRNTIYF. CDR3 in DNA: TGCGCCAGCAGCTTGGATACAGGGTCAAGAAACACCATATATTTT.

The gene calls are TRBV29-1 and TRBJ2-6; D uncertain. The CDR3 is made up of 15 amino acids. Germline CDR1 SQVTM, CDR2 ANQGSEA. The germline V and J ends were trimmed by 4 bases and 0 bases, with 10 bases remaining between them. CDR3 loop: CSVAVASSGANVLTF. The CDR3 nucleotides are TGCAGCGTTGCTGTGGCCAGCTCTGGGGCCAACGTCCTGACTTTC. The whole variable domain, filled in from reference TRBV29-1 and TRBJ2-6, reads SAVISQKPSRDICQRGTSLTIQCQVDSQVTMMFWYRQQPGQSLTLIATANQGSEATYESGFVIDKFPISRPNLTFSTLTVSNMSPEDSSIYLCSVAVASSGANVLTFGAGSRLTVL.

This chain joins TRBV2 and TRBJ2-1; D remains ambiguous. Between the trimmed V and J ends, which lost 3 bases and 9 bases, there was a span of 3 bases. Germline values: CDR1 SNHLY, CDR2 FYNNEI. The CDR3 loop spans 10 amino acids. The CDR3 spells CASSESEQFF. CDR3 sequence (DNA): TGTGCCAGCAGTGAGAGTGAGCAGTTCTTC.

V gene TRBV7-9 combines with J gene TRBJ1-2; TRBD1 agrees at 9 bases. The CDR3 is made up of 14 amino acids. From germline, CDR1 is SEHNR and CDR2 FQNEAQ (reference sequence). The V segment lost 5 bases and the J segment 1 base; nucleotides outside the gene matches: 2. This chain's CDR3 is CASSTDRGNYGYTF. The CDR3 bases are TGTGCCAGCAGCACGGACAGGGGTAACTATGGCTACACCTTC. Full variable domain (remainder filled in from reference TRBV7-9 and TRBJ1-2): DTGVSQNPRHKITKRGQNVTFRCDPISEHNRLYWYRQTLGQGPEFLTYFQNEAQLEKSRLLSDRFSAERPKGSFSTLEIQRTEQGDSAMYLCASSTDRGNYGYTFGSGTRLTVV.

The chain combines TRBV6-5 with TRBJ2-7; possibly TRBD1 for D (6 bases). The CDR3 has 11 residues. Germline CDR1 is MNHEY and CDR2 is SVGAGI. With 5 bases removed from V and 6 bases from J, the gap between germline ends came to 8 bases. The CDR3 loop is CASSTGFEQYF. Written as DNA, the CDR3 is TGTGCCAGCAGTACAGGGTTCGAGCAGTACTTC.

J is TRBJ2-7 and V is TRBV2; 12 bases agree with TRBD2. CDR1 is SNHLY, CDR2 FYNNEI, per germline. This CDR3 is 15 amino acids long. The trim removed 4 bases at V and 5 bases at J, leaving 6 bases unmatched. CDR3 nucleotide sequence: TGTGCCAGCAGTGGCCTCCTAGCGGGAGGGAACGAGCAGTACTTC. Translated, it gives CASSGLLAGGNEQYF.

CDR3 region: CASSSSQTGVWETQYF. DNA of the CDR3: TGCGCCAGCAGCTCCTCTCAAACGGGAGTTTGGGAGACCCAGTACTTC. The gene calls are TRBV5-1 and TRBJ2-5; the D gene is possibly TRBD2 (6 bases). The CDR3 is 16 amino acids. From germline, CDR1 is SGHRS and CDR2 YFSETQ. V lost 3 bases and J lost 5, with 20 bases in between.

The chain couples TRBV6-5 to TRBJ2-1; TRBD1 is a possible D gene (6 bases). CDR3 length equals 14 residues. Per germline, CDR1 MNHEY and CDR2 SVGAGI. V lost 6 bases, J lost 8 bases, and 17 bases lay in between. CDR3 nucleotide sequence: TGTGCCAGCAGCCTCGCCCACAGGGAATATGAGCAGTTCTTC. It encodes CASSLAHREYEQFF.

Only one count was recorded for this clone. The chain carries TRBV6-6 and TRBJ1-4, with D maybe TRBD1 (5 bases). Trimming pared 5 bases from V and 7 bases from J, leaving 14 bases between. CDR3 size: 14 residues. The germline gives CDR1 MNHNY, CDR2 SVGAGI (reference sequence). The CDR3 is CASSASSGGEKLFF. The DNA for the CDR3 is TGTGCCAGCAGTGCGAGTTCGGGGGGTGAAAAACTGTTTTTT.